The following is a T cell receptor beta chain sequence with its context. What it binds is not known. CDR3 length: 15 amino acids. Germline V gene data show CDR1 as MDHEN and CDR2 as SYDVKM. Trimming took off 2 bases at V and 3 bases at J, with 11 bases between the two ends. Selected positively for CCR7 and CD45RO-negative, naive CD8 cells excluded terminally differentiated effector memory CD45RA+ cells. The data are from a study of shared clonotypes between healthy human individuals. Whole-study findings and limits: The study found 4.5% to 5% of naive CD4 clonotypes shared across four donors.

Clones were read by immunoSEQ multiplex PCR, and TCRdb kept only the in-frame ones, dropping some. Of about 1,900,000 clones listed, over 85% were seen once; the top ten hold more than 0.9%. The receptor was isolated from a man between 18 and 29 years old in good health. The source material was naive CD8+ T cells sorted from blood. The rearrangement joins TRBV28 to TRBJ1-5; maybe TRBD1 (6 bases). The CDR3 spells CASSLRQVSNQPQHF. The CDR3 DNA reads TGTGCCAGCAGTTTACGACAGGTTTCCAATCAGCCCCAGCATTTT.